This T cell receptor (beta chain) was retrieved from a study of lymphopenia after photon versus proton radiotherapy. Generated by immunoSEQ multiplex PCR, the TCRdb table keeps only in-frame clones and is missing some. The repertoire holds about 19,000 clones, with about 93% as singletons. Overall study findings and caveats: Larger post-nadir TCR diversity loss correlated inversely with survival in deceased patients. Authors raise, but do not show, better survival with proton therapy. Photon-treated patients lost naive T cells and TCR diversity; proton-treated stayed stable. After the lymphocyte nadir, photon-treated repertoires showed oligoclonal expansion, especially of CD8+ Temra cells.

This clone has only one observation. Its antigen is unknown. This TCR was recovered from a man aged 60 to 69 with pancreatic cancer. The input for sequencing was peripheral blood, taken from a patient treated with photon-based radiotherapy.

The CDR3 coding sequence is TGTGCCAGCAGCTTGGAGGGAGGGTCGCTAGTGTTTTTT. This sequence encodes CASSLEGGSLVFF. V gene TRBV7-9 combines with J gene TRBJ1-4; D is uncertain. Deletions cut 3 bases from V and 15 bases from J, with 17 bases between. This CDR3 spans 13 amino acids. Per germline, CDR1 SEHNR and CDR2 FQNEAQ (reference sequence).